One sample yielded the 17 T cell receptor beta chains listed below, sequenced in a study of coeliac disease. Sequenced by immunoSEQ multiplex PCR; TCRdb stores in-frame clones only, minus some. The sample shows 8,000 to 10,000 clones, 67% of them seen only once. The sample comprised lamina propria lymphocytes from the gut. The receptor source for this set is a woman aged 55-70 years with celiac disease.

CDR3 sequence (DNA): TGTGCCAGCAGCGTAGCGGGGGGGGACACTGAAGCTTTCTTT. It encodes CASSVAGGDTEAFF. The V and J genes are TRBV9 and TRBJ1-1; D perhaps matches TRBD1 (5 bases). V lost 0 bases, J lost 3 bases, and 9 bases lay in between. The CDR3 sequence is 14 residues long. Germline CDR1 and CDR2: SGDLS and YYNGEE.

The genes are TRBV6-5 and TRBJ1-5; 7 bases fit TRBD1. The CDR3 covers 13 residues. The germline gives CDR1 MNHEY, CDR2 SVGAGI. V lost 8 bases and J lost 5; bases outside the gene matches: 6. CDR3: CASGRDRHQPQHF. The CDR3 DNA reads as TGTGCCAGCGGAAGGGACAGACATCAGCCCCAGCATTTT.

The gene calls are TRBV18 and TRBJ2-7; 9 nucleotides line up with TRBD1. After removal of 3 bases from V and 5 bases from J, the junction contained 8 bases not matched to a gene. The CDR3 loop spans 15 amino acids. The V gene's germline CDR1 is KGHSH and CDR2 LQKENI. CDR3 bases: TGTGCCAGCTCACCCAATCGGGACAGGGTGGACGAGCAGTACTTC. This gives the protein CASSPNRDRVDEQYF.

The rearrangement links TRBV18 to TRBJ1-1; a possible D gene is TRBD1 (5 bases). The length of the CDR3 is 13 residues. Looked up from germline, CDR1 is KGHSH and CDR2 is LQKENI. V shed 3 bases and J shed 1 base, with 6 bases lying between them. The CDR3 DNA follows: TGTGCCAGCTCACCCGGGGGGAACACTGAAGCTTTCTTT. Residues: CASSPGGNTEAFF. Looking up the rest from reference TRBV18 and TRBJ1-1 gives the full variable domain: NAGVMQNPRHLVRRRGQEARLRCSPMKGHSHVYWYRQLPEEGLKFMVYLQKENIIDESGMPKERFSAEFPKEGPSILRIQQVVRGDSAAYFCASSPGGNTEAFFGQGTRLTVV.

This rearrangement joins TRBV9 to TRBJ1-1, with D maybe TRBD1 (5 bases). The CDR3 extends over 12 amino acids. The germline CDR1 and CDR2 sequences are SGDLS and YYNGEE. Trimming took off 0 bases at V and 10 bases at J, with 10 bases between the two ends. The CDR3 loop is CASSVVGGAAFF. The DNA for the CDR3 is TGTGCCAGCAGCGTAGTGGGGGGAGCAGCTTTCTTT.

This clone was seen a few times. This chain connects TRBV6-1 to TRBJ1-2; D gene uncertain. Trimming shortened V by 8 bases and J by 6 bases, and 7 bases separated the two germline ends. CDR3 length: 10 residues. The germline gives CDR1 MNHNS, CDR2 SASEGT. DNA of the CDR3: TGTGCCAGCCGGGAGAATGGCTACACCTTC. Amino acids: CASRENGYTF.

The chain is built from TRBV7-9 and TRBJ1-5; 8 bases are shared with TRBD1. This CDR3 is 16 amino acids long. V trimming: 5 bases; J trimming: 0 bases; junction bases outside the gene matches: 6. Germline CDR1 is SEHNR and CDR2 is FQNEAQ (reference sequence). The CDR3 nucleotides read TGTGCCAGCAGCCCCGACAGGGGAAATAGCAATCAGCCCCAGCATTTT. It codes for CASSPDRGNSNQPQHF.

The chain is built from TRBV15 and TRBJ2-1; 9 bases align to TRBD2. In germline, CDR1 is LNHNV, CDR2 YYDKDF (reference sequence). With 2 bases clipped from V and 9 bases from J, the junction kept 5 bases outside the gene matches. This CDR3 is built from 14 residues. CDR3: CATSRTSSGTEQFF. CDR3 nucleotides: TGTGCCACCAGCAGAACTTCTAGCGGGACTGAGCAGTTCTTC.

The CDR3 bases are TGTGCCAGCAGCCAAGGTCCTAGACTGCTTTTGAATACGCAGTATTTT. Amino acid sequence: CASSQGPRLLLNTQYF. The chain recombines TRBV11-3 with TRBJ2-3, with D uncertain. Trimming pared 5 bases from V and 7 bases from J, leaving 22 bases between. The germline V gene has CDR1 SGHNT and CDR2 YENEEA. The CDR3 has 16 amino acids.

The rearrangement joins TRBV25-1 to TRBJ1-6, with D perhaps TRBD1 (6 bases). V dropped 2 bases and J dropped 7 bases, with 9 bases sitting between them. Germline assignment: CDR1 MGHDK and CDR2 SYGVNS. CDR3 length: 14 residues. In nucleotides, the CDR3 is TGTGCCAGCAGTGAAAGGCAGGGGAATTCACCCCTCCACTTT. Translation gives CASSERQGNSPLHF.

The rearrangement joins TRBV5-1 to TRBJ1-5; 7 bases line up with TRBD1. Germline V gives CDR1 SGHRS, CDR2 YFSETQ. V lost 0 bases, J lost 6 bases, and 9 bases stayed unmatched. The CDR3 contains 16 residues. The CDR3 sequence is CASSLVGGQNGQPQHF. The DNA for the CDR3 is TGCGCCAGCAGCTTGGTGGGGGGACAGAACGGTCAGCCCCAGCATTTT.

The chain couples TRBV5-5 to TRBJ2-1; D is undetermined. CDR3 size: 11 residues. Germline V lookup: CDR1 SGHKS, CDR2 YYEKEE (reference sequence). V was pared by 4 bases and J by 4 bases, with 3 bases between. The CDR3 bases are TGTGCCAGCAGCCCGTACAATGAGCAGTTCTTC. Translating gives CASSPYNEQFF.

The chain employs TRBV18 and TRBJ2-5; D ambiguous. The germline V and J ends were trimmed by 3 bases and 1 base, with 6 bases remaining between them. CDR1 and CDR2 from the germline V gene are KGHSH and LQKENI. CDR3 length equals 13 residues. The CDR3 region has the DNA TGTGCCAGCTCACCGAACAGCCAAGAGACCCAGTACTTC. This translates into CASSPNSQETQYF.

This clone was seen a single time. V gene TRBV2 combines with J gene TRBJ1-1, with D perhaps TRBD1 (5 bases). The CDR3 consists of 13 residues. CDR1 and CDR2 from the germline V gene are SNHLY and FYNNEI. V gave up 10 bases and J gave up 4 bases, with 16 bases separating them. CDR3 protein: CATTGGVGTEAFF. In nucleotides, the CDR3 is TGTGCCACCACTGGGGGGGTTGGCACTGAAGCTTTCTTT. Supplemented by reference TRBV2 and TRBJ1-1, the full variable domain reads EPEVTQTPSHQVTQMGQEVILRCVPISNHLYFYWYRQILGQKVEFLVSFYNNEISEKSEIFDDQFSVERPDGSNFTLKIRSTKLEDSAMYFCATTGGVGTEAFFGQGTRLTVV.

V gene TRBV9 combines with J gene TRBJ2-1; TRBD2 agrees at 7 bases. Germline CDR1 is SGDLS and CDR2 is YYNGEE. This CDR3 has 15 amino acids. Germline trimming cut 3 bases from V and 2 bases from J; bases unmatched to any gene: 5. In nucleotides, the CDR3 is TGTGCCAGCAGCGGGCGGGAGAGAACCTACAATGAGCAGTTCTTC. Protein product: CASSGRERTYNEQFF.

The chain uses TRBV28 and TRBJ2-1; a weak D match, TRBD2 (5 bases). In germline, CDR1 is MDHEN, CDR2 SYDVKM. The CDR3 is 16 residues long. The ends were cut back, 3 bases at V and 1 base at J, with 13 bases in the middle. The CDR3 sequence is CASSFQAGGSYNEQFF. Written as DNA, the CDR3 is TGTGCCAGCAGTTTCCAGGCGGGCGGTTCCTACAATGAGCAGTTCTTC.

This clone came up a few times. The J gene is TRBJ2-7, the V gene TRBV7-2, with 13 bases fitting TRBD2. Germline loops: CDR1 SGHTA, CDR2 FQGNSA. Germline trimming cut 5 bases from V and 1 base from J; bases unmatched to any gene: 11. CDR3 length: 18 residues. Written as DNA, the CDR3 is TGTGCCAGCAGCCCGGGACTAGCGGGGACTATTCGGTCCTACGAGCAGTACTTC. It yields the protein CASSPGLAGTIRSYEQYF. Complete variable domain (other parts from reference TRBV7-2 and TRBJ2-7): GAGVSQSPSNKVTEKGKDVELRCDPISGHTALYWYRQSLGQGLEFLIYFQGNSAPDKSGLPSDRFSAERTGGSVSTLTIQRTQQEDSAVYLCASSPGLAGTIRSYEQYFGPGTRLTVT.